This T cell receptor beta chain was sequenced during a study of blood T cell repertoires in COVID-19. Study-wide background: Specimens from acute and convalescent COVID-19 originated in the United States, Italy and Spain. Sources were T cells, B-cell-depleted T cells, or PBMCs; the material itself was cDNA or gDNA.

Authors' methods: Estimation of nucleated cell counts was performed using reference gene primer amplification. Sequenced by immunoSEQ multiplex PCR; TCRdb stores in-frame clones only, minus some. The V and J calls and clone size are taken from that table; D and trimming were inferred from the DNA. Of about 220,000 clones listed, roughly four fifths are singletons. CDR1 is SNHLY and CDR2 is FYNNEI in the germline V gene. This CDR3 spans 14 amino acids. Trimming cost V 10 bases and J 5 bases; bases outside gene matches: 11. The specimen was peripheral blood. This receptor was taken from a woman in her seventies with acute or convalescent COVID-19. The chain uses TRBV2 and TRBJ1-5; 7 positions agree with TRBD1. The CDR3 here is CATKGQSTDQPQHF. CDR3 coding DNA: TGTGCCACTAAGGGACAGTCTACTGATCAGCCCCAGCATTTT.